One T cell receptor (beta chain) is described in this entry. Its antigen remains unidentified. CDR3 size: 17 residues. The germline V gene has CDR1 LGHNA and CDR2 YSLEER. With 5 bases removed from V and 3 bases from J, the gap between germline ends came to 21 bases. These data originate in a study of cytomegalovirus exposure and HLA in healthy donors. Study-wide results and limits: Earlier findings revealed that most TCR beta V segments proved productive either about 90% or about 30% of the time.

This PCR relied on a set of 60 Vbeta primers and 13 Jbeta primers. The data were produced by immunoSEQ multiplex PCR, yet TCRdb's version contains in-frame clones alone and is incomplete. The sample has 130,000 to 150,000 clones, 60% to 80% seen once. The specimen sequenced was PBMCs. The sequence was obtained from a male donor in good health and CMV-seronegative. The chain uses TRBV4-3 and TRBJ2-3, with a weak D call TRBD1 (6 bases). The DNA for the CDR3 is TGCGCCAGCAGCAAGGGGGTGTATAGAAGCCCGACAGATACGCAGTATTTT. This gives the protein CASSKGVYRSPTDTQYF.